Detailed here is one TCR beta chain. The target antigen is unknown. This specimen includes other DNA sequences encoding the same CDR3. This CDR3 region has 14 residues. Looked up from germline, CDR1 is GTSNPN and CDR2 is SVGIG (reference sequence). Trimming left V 2 bases short and J 0 bases short, with 9 bases between. All of the donors resided in Nashville, Tennessee, and each was a Caucasian adult. This specimen comes from a study of shared clonotypes between healthy human individuals. Background on the study: Every donor yielded three CD4 naive, three CD4 memory, two CD8 naive and one CD8 memory plate. Study conclusions and caveats: Sampling covered nothing but blood. Tissue TCR repertoires likely differ from those found in blood. On the whole, naive subsets had larger estimated richness than memory subsets had.

Profiling relied on immunoSEQ multiplex PCR, and the TCRdb table lists in-frame clones only, not all of them. The data contain 2 million to 2.5 million clones, more than 85% of them seen just once; the ten biggest clones take up 0.35% to 0.5%. The clonotype comes from a young man in good health. Some clones in this sample may be carry-over from other donors' samples. Sequencing used naive CD4+ T cells from PBMCs. Subset specified: CD45RA+ positively selected. The chain employs TRBV30 and TRBJ2-3; TRBD2 might be the D (5 bases). The CDR3 nucleotides are TGTGCCTGGAGTCTGGGCGGGAGCACAGATACGCAGTATTTT. Residues: CAWSLGGSTDTQYF. The variable domain in full, with the rest retrieved from reference TRBV30 and TRBJ2-3, is SQTIHQWPATLVQPVGSPLSLECTVEGTSNPNLYWYRQAAGRGLQLLFYSVGIGQISSEVPQNLSASRPQDRQFILSSKKLLLSDSGFYLCAWSLGGSTDTQYFGPGTRLTVL.